The next 23 T cell receptor beta chains were all read from a single sample in a study of blood T cell repertoires in COVID-19. The data were produced by immunoSEQ multiplex PCR, yet TCRdb's version contains in-frame clones alone and is incomplete. Counted here are a few hundred thousand clones, 80% to 90% occurring once; the ten biggest clones make up less than 2.5%. Material for sequencing was PBMCs or T cells enriched from blood (not recorded which). All receptors come from a man younger than 45 who had recovered from COVID-19.

The chain employs TRBV4-1 and TRBJ1-6; D is perhaps TRBD1 (5 bases). The CDR3 totals 15 residues. Trimming took 1 base from V and 6 from J, leaving 10 bases between them. The germline V gene encodes CDR1 MGHRA and CDR2 YSYEKL. CDR3 residues: CASSQAREANSPLHF. CDR3 DNA: TGCGCCAGCAGCCAAGCCAGGGAGGCTAATTCACCCCTCCACTTT.

The chain combines TRBV7-9 with TRBJ2-5, with 9 bases identical to TRBD2. The germline V gene encodes CDR1 SEHNR and CDR2 FQNEAQ (reference sequence). The CDR3 has 14 residues. V was clipped by 5 bases and J by 5 bases; unmatched bases: 6. CDR3 region: CASSGGLAQETQYF. In DNA, the CDR3 is TGTGCCAGCAGCGGAGGACTAGCGCAGGAGACCCAGTACTTC. The full variable domain, with the rest looked up from reference TRBV7-9 and TRBJ2-5, is DTGVSQNPRHKITKRGQNVTFRCDPISEHNRLYWYRQTLGQGPEFLTYFQNEAQLEKSRLLSDRFSAERPKGSFSTLEIQRTEQGDSAMYLCASSGGLAQETQYFGPGTRLLVL.

The chain combines TRBV29-1 with TRBJ1-1; tentative D call: TRBD1 (6 bases). V was shortened by 4 bases and J by 5 bases, with 14 bases between the two germline ends. Germline V lookup: CDR1 SQVTM, CDR2 ANQGSEA. This CDR3 has 13 amino acids. The CDR3 DNA is TGCAGCGTTGCGGGGGGCTTAGGAACTGAAGCTTTCTTT. Its translation is CSVAGGLGTEAFF.

This chain links TRBV30 with TRBJ1-6; D gene ambiguous. This CDR3 region has 15 residues. V was shortened by 2 bases and J by 0 bases, with 8 bases between the two germline ends. Germline V lookup: CDR1 GTSNPN, CDR2 SVGIG (reference sequence). The CDR3 reads CAWSLGSSYNSPLHF. The DNA of the CDR3 is TGTGCCTGGAGTCTGGGGAGCTCCTATAATTCACCCCTCCACTTT. The complete variable domain, with remaining parts taken from reference TRBV30 and TRBJ1-6, reads SQTIHQWPATLVQPVGSPLSLECTVEGTSNPNLYWYRQAAGRGLQLLFYSVGIGQISSEVPQNLSASRPQDRQFILSSKKLLLSDSGFYLCAWSLGSSYNSPLHFGNGTRLTVT.

V is TRBV12-3 or TRBV12-4 and J is TRBJ2-7; D unresolved. This CDR3 comprises 13 residues. Between the trimmed V and J ends, which lost 2 bases and 3 bases, there was a span of 8 bases. For the CDR3, the DNA is TGTGCCAGCAGTTTACGGCAGGTCTACGAGCAGTACTTC. This sequence encodes CASSLRQVYEQYF.

The V and J genes are TRBV21-1 and TRBJ2-2; the table's TRBD2 call for D was not verified on the DNA. TRBV21-1 has pseudogene status. This CDR3 contains 15 residues. The CDR3 here is CASRSVDANTGELFF. Here the CDR3 DNA reads TGTGCCAGCAGGTCGGTCGATGCGAACACCGGGGAGCTGTTTTTT.

The chain uses TRBV7-2 and TRBJ2-7; possibly TRBD1 for D (6 bases). This CDR3 region has 14 residues. V was shortened by 5 bases and J by 0 bases, with 11 bases between the two germline ends. Germline CDR1 and CDR2: SGHTA and FQGNSA. CDR3 protein: CASSPGGSSYEQYF. For the CDR3, the DNA is TGTGCCAGCAGCCCTGGGGGCAGCTCCTACGAGCAGTACTTC.

In its sample, this clone was seen once. The chain joins TRBV6-1 to TRBJ1-6; D possibly corresponds to TRBD1 (5 bases). The CDR3 totals 15 residues. Trimming pared 1 base from V and 7 bases from J, leaving 11 bases between. Germline V lookup: CDR1 MNHNS, CDR2 SASEGT. CDR3 DNA sequence: TGTGCCAGCAGTGAAGGCGCGGGGGGAAATTCACCCCTCCACTTT. Its protein product is CASSEGAGGNSPLHF.

The chain employs TRBV7-9 and TRBJ2-7; the match to TRBD1 covers 10 bases. The CDR3 has 14 amino acids. Germline lookup yields CDR1 SEHNR and CDR2 FQNEAQ (reference sequence). The V segment lost 3 bases and the J segment 3 bases; nucleotides outside the gene matches: 2. The CDR3 nucleotides read TGTGCCAGCAGCTTCTGGACAGGGGGCTACGAGCAGTACTTC. This codes for CASSFWTGGYEQYF. The complete variable domain, with remaining parts taken from reference TRBV7-9 and TRBJ2-7, reads DTGVSQNPRHKITKRGQNVTFRCDPISEHNRLYWYRQTLGQGPEFLTYFQNEAQLEKSRLLSDRFSAERPKGSFSTLEIQRTEQGDSAMYLCASSFWTGGYEQYFGPGTRLTVT.

The CDR3 spells CASSLSLAGVEQYF. In DNA, the CDR3 is TGTGCCAGCAGCTTATCCCTAGCGGGGGTGGAGCAGTACTTC. The J gene is TRBJ2-7, the V gene TRBV7-2; 10 bases are a match to TRBD2. The V gene end was trimmed by 2 bases and the J gene end by 7 bases; junction bases not matched to a gene: 5. Germline assignment: CDR1 SGHTA and CDR2 FQGNSA. The CDR3 length is 14 residues.

The chain joins TRBV27 to TRBJ1-2; the D gene is possibly TRBD1 (5 bases). Germline values: CDR1 MNHEY, CDR2 SMNVEV (reference sequence). The CDR3 sequence is 17 residues long. The V end lost 3 bases, the J end lost 4 bases, and 21 bases lay between the germline ends. The CDR3 DNA sequence: TGTGCCAGCAGTTTTCTGCAGGGTCCGTTCGCTCGCTATGGCTACACCTTC. It codes for CASSFLQGPFARYGYTF.

This sequence joins TRBV4-3 and TRBJ2-7; D is possibly TRBD2 (5 bases). Per germline, CDR1 LGHNA and CDR2 YSLEER. The V end was cut by 0 bases, the J end by 2 bases, with 14 bases between. CDR3 length: 16 amino acids. CDR3 amino acids: CASSQDTASRAYEQYF. The CDR3 DNA reads as TGCGCCAGCAGCCAAGATACGGCTAGCAGAGCCTACGAGCAGTACTTC.

The J gene is TRBJ1-6, the V gene TRBV7-9; TRBD1 matches at 7 bases. With 3 bases clipped from V and 6 bases from J, the junction kept 5 bases outside the gene matches. The germline CDR1 and CDR2 sequences are SEHNR and FQNEAQ (reference sequence). This CDR3 spans 15 amino acids. CDR3 sequence: CASSFTAGGNSPLHF. As DNA, the CDR3 is TGTGCCAGCAGCTTCACGGCAGGGGGTAATTCACCCCTCCACTTT.

There are a few counts of this clone. The CDR3: CASSEYVSGYYGYTF. CDR3 coding DNA: TGTGCCAGCAGTGAATATGTTTCGGGATACTATGGCTACACCTTC. This chain uses TRBV2 with TRBJ1-2; no firm D call. V lost 2 bases to trimming and J lost 3 bases, with 13 bases between them. This CDR3 is 15 amino acids long. Germline V gene data show CDR1 as SNHLY and CDR2 as FYNNEI.

This clone was observed once. The chain links TRBV3-1 (or the pseudogene TRBV3-2) to TRBJ2-7; a possible D gene is TRBD2 (7 bases). Germline lookup yields CDR1 LGHDT and CDR2 YNNKEL (reference sequence). Trimming shortened V by 2 bases and J by 10 bases, and 21 bases separated the two germline ends. The CDR3 spans 15 residues. The CDR3 region is CASSQNAGAGAQQYF. Written as DNA, the CDR3 is TGTGCCAGCAGCCAAAACGCAGGGGCGGGGGCTCAACAGTACTTC.

V and J are TRBV30 and TRBJ2-2; possibly TRBD2 for D (5 bases). V lost 1 base to trimming and J lost 5 bases, with 11 bases between them. Germline V gives CDR1 GTSNPN, CDR2 SVGIG (reference sequence). CDR3 length: 14 residues. The CDR3 sequence: CAWSGRGWTGELFF. For the CDR3, the DNA is TGTGCCTGGAGTGGCCGGGGATGGACCGGGGAGCTGTTTTTT.

This sequence joins TRBV5-6 and TRBJ1-6, with D possibly being TRBD1 (6 bases). The CDR3 loop spans 14 amino acids. V shed 4 bases and J shed 7 bases, with 12 bases lying between them. Germline CDR1 reads SGHDT; CDR2 reads YYEEEE. As DNA, the CDR3 is TGTGCCAGCAGCCGGGTACAGGGAAATTCACCCCTCCACTTT. It translates to CASSRVQGNSPLHF.

The chain employs TRBV3-1 (or the pseudogene TRBV3-2) and TRBJ1-1, with D possibly matching TRBD1 (6 bases). The CDR3 has 15 residues. V was shortened by 4 bases and J by 0 bases, with 12 bases between the two germline ends. Germline loops: CDR1 LGHDT, CDR2 YNNKEL (reference sequence). The CDR3 region is CASSPQDRLNTEAFF. Here the CDR3 DNA reads TGTGCCAGCAGCCCCCAGGACAGACTGAACACTGAAGCTTTCTTT.

The chain is built from TRBV7-9 and TRBJ2-3; a weak D match, TRBD2 (7 bases). V lost 3 bases, J lost 5 bases, and 12 bases lay in between. Germline V gives CDR1 SEHNR, CDR2 FQNEAQ (reference sequence). The CDR3 runs 14 residues. The CDR3 nucleotides read TGTGCCAGCAGCTTTGGGGGGGCCGAAGATACGCAGTATTTT. It is translated as CASSFGGAEDTQYF.

The V and J genes are TRBV21-1 and TRBJ1-5. TRBV21-1 is a documented pseudogene. The CDR3 sequence is 12 residues long. The CDR3 here is CATKSGNQPQHF. CDR3 sequence (DNA): TGTGCCACTAAGTCTGGCAATCAGCCCCAGCATTTT.

This clone was seen a single time. This CDR3 reads CASSSGTGGNTDTQYF. CDR3 sequence (DNA): TGCGCCAGCAGCAGTGGGACAGGGGGAAACACAGATACGCAGTATTTT. This chain uses TRBV5-1 with TRBJ2-3; 11 bases align to TRBD1. After removal of 4 bases from V and 2 bases from J, the junction contained 6 bases not matched to a gene. In germline, CDR1 is SGHRS, CDR2 YFSETQ. The CDR3 loop spans 16 amino acids.

In its sample, this clone was seen a few times. In nucleotides, the CDR3 is TGTGCCAGCAGTGACTCGAGCGGGGGGGCCACAGATACGCAGTATTTT. Amino acid sequence: CASSDSSGGATDTQYF. This sequence joins TRBV6-4 and TRBJ2-3, with 10 bases fitting TRBD2. V lost 0 bases to trimming and J lost 2 bases; unmatched junction nucleotides: 2. CDR3 size: 16 residues. Germline loops: CDR1 MRHNA, CDR2 SNTAGT.

The CDR3 spells CASSPTSVGETQYF. CDR3 nucleotide sequence: TGTGCCAGCAGTCCGACTAGCGTAGGAGAGACCCAGTACTTC. The chain recombines TRBV3-1 (or the pseudogene TRBV3-2) with TRBJ2-5; TRBD2 matches at 8 bases. The CDR3 sequence is 14 residues long. Trimming cost V 6 bases and J 4 bases; bases outside gene matches: 7. CDR1 is LGHDT, CDR2 YNNKEL, per germline (reference sequence).